The clone carrying this T cell receptor (beta chain) was seen at least ten times. The antigen remains unidentified. Germline values: CDR1 ENHRY, CDR2 SYGVKD. The CDR3 is made up of 15 amino acids. The V and J ends lost 8 bases and 0 bases respectively, with 15 bases between them. Addition of a universal primer site occurred through template switching, and cDNA carried unique molecular identifiers. TCRdb re-called the 5' RACE reads through MiXCR, storing one row per CDR3 protein. The data hold 1.5 million to 2 million distinct CDR3 sequences, with less than 40% observed a single time. The sample belongs to a study of identical twins. Study-wide findings and caveats: Monozygotic twin pairs showed more out-of-frame TCR alpha sharing than models estimated. Abundant beta clonotypes from cord blood bore fewer insertions; memory repertoires lacked this pattern.

The specimen was cord blood. This TCR was recovered from a newborn girl in good health. The chain combines TRBV10-3 with TRBJ2-3; D call uncertain. The CDR3 coding sequence is TGTGCCATCGGCCGGACCACACCTAGCACAGATACGCAGTATTTT. It specifies CAIGRTTPSTDTQYF.